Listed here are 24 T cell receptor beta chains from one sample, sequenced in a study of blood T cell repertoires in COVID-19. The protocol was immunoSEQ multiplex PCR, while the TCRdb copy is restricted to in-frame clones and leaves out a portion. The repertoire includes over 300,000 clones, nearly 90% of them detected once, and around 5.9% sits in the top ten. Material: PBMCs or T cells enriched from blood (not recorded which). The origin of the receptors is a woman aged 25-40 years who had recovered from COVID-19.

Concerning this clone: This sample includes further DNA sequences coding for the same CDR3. Here the CDR3 reads CASSFGTDLNTEAFF. The CDR3 nucleotides read TGCGCCAGCAGCTTTGGGACAGACTTAAACACTGAAGCTTTCTTT. The genes are TRBV5-1 and TRBJ1-1; 7 nucleotides agree with TRBD1. The trim removed 2 bases at V and 2 bases at J, leaving 6 bases unmatched. The CDR3 consists of 15 residues. Germline V CDR1 and CDR2: SGHRS, YFSETQ.

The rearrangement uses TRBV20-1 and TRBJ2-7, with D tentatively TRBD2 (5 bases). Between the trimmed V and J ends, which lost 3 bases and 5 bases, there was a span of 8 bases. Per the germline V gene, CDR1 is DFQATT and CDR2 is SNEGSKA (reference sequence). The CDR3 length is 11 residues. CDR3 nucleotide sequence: TGCAGTGCTAGCTCGGGGAACGAGCAGTACTTC. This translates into CSASSGNEQYF.

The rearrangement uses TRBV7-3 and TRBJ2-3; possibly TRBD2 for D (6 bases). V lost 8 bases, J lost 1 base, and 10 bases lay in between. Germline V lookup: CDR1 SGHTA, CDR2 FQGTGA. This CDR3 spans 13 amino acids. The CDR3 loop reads CASRPGGTDTQYF. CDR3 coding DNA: TGTGCCAGCCGCCCGGGGGGCACAGATACGCAGTATTTT. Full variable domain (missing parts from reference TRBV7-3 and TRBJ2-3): GAGVSQTPSNKVTEKGKYVELRCDPISGHTALYWYRQSLGQGPEFLIYFQGTGAADDSGLPNDRFFAVRPEGSVSTLKIQRTERGDSAVYLCASRPGGTDTQYFGPGTRLTVL.

In nucleotides, the CDR3 is TGCGCCAGCAGCCCCCAGATACCTAATGAAAAACTGTTTTTT. The encoded protein is CASSPQIPNEKLFF. The chain uses TRBV5-1 and TRBJ1-4; D is uncertain. The CDR3 sequence is 14 residues long. Trimming took 4 bases from V and 3 from J, leaving 10 bases between them. The germline CDR1 and CDR2 sequences are SGHRS and YFSETQ.

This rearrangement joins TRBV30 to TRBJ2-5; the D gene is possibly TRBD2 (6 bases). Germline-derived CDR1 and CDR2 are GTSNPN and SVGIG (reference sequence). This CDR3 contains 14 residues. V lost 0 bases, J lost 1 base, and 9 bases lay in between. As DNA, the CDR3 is TGTGCCTGGAGTGTAGTGGGAGGCCAAGAGACCCAGTACTTC. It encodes CAWSVVGGQETQYF.

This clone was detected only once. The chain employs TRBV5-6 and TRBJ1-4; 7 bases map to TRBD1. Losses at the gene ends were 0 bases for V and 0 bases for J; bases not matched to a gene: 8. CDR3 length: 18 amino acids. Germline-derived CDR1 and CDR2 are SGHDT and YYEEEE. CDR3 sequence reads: CASSLGQGLVATNEKLFF. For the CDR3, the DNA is TGTGCCAGCAGCTTGGGACAGGGCCTAGTTGCAACTAATGAAAAACTGTTTTTT.

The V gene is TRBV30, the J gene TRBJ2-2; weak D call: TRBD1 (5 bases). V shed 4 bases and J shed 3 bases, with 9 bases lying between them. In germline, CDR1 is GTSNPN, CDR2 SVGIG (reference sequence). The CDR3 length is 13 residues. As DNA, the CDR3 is TGTGCCTGGACAGGGATCTACACCGGGGAGCTGTTTTTT. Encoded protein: CAWTGIYTGELFF.

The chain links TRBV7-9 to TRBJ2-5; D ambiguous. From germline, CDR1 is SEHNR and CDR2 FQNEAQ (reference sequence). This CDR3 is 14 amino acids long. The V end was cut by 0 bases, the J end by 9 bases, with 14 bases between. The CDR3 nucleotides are TGTGCCAGCAGCTTAGCGCAGACGACTTCGGCCCAGTACTTC. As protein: CASSLAQTTSAQYF.

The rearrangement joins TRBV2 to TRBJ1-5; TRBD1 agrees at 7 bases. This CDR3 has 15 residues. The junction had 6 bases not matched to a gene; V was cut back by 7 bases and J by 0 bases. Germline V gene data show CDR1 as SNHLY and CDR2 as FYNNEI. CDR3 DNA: TGTGCCAGCACCGCGACAGGGATTAGCAATCAGCCCCAGCATTTT. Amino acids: CASTATGISNQPQHF. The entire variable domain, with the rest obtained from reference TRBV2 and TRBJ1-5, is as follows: EPEVTQTPSHQVTQMGQEVILRCVPISNHLYFYWYRQILGQKVEFLVSFYNNEISEKSEIFDDQFSVERPDGSNFTLKIRSTKLEDSAMYFCASTATGISNQPQHFGDGTRLSIL.

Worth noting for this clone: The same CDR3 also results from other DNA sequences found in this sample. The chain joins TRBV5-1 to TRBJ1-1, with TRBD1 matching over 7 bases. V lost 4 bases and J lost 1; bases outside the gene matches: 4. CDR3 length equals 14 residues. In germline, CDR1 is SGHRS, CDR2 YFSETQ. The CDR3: CASSPGQENTEAFF. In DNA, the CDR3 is TGCGCCAGCAGCCCCGGACAGGAGAACACTGAAGCTTTCTTT. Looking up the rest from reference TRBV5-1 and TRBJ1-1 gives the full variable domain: KAGVTQTPRYLIKTRGQQVTLSCSPISGHRSVSWYQQTPGQGLQFLFEYFSETQRNKGNFPGRFSGRQFSNSRSEMNVSTLELGDSALYLCASSPGQENTEAFFGQGTRLTVV.

As DNA, the CDR3 is TGTGCCAGCAGCCGGGGGCTAGCGGGGGGTGTCACAGATACGCAGTATTTT. Protein: CASSRGLAGGVTDTQYF. The chain joins TRBV7-2 to TRBJ2-3, with 11 bases that match TRBD2. The V and J ends lost 5 bases and 2 bases, in that order; junction bases with no gene match: 9. The CDR3 covers 17 residues. CDR1 is SGHTA, CDR2 FQGNSA, per germline.

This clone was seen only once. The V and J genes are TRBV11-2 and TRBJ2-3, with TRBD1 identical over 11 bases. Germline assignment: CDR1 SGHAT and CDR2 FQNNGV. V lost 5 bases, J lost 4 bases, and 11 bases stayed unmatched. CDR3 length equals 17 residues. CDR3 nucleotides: TGTGCCAGCAGCCCACTGGCGGGGACAGGGGGTTCAGATACGCAGTATTTT. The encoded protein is CASSPLAGTGGSDTQYF.

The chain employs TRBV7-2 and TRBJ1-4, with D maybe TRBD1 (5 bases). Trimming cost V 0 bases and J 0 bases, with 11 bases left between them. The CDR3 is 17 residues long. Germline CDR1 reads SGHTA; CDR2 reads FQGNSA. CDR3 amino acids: CASSLALGGATNEKLFF. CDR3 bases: TGTGCCAGCAGCTTAGCGCTCGGGGGTGCAACTAATGAAAAACTGTTTTTT.

CDR3: CASSHSGNTEAFF. The DNA for the CDR3 is TGTGCCAGCAGCCACAGCGGGAACACTGAAGCTTTCTTT. The V gene is TRBV6-5, the J gene TRBJ1-1; D is undetermined. Germline values: CDR1 MNHEY, CDR2 SVGAGI. The CDR3 contains 13 residues. V lost 6 bases to trimming and J lost 1 base, with 9 bases between them.

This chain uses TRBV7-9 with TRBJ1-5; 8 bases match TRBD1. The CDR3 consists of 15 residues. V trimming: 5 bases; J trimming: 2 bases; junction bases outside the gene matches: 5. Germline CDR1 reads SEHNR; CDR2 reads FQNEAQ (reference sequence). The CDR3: CASSPTGVGNQPQHF. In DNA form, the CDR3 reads TGTGCCAGCAGCCCGACAGGGGTTGGCAATCAGCCCCAGCATTTT.

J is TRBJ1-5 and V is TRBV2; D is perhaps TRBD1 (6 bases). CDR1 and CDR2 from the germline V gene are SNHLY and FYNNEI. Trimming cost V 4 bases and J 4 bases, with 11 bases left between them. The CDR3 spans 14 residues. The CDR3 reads CASSVRTGNQPQHF. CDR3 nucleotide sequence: TGTGCCAGCAGTGTAAGAACAGGGAATCAGCCCCAGCATTTT. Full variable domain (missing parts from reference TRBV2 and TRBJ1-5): EPEVTQTPSHQVTQMGQEVILRCVPISNHLYFYWYRQILGQKVEFLVSFYNNEISEKSEIFDDQFSVERPDGSNFTLKIRSTKLEDSAMYFCASSVRTGNQPQHFGDGTRLSIL.

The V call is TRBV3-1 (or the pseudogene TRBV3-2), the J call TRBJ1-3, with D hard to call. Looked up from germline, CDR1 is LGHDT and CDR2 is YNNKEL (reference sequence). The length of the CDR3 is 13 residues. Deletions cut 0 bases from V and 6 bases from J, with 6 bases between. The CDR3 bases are TGTGCCAGCAGCCAAGAGGTAGCAAACACCATATATTTT. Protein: CASSQEVANTIYF.

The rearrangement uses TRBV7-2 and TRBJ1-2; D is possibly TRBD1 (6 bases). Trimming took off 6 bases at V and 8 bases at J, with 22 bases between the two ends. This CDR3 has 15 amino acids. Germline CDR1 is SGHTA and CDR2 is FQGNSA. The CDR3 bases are TGTGCCAGCAGTTACGAGACGACAGGCATGGTCGGCTACACCTTC. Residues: CASSYETTGMVGYTF.

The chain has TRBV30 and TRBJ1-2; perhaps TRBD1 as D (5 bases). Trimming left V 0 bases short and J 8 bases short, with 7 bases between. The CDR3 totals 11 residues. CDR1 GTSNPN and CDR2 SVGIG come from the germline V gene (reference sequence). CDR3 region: CAWSVGVGYTF. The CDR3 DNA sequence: TGTGCCTGGAGTGTAGGGGTGGGCTACACCTTC.

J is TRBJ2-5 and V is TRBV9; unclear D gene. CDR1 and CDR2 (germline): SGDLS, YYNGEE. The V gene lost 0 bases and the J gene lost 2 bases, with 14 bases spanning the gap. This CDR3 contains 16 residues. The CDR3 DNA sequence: TGTGCCAGCAGCGTAGGGCAAAGGCTAGGTCAAGAGACCCAGTACTTC. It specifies CASSVGQRLGQETQYF.

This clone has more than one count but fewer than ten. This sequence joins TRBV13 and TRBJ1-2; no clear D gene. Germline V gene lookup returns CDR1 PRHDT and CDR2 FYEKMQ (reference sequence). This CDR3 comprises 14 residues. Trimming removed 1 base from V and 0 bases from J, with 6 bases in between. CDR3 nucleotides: TGTGCCAGCAGCTTAGCCCTCCCTAACTATGGCTACACCTTC. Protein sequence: CASSLALPNYGYTF.

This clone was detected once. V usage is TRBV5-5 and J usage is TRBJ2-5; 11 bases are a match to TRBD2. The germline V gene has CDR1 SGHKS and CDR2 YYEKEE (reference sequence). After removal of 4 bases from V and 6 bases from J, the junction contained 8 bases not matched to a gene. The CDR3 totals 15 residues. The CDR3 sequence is CASSRQGTSGQTQYF. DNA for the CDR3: TGTGCCAGCAGCCGGCAAGGGACTAGCGGTCAGACCCAGTACTTC.

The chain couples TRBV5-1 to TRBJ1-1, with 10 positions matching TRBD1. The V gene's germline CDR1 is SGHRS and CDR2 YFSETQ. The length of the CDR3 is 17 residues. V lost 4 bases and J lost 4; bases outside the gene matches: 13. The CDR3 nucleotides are TGCGCCAGCAGCCCTGAAGACAGGGGGCGACCGGGCACTGAAGCTTTCTTT. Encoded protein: CASSPEDRGRPGTEAFF.

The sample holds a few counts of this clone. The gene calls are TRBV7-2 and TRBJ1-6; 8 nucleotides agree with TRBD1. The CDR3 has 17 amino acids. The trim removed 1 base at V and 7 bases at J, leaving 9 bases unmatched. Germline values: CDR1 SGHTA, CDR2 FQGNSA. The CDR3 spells CASSLVAGGASNSPLHF. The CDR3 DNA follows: TGTGCCAGCAGCTTAGTAGCAGGGGGCGCTTCAAATTCACCCCTCCACTTT.